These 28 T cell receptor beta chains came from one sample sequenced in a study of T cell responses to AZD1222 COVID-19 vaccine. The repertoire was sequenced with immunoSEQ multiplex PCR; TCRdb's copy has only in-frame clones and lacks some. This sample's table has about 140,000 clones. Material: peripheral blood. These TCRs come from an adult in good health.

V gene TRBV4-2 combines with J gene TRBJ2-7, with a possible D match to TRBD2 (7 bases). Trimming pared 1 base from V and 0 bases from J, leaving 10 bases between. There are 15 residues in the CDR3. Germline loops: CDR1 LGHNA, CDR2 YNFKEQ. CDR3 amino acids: CASSQGGGYSYEQYF. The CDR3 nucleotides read TGTGCCAGCAGCCAAGGGGGGGGCTACTCCTACGAGCAGTACTTC.

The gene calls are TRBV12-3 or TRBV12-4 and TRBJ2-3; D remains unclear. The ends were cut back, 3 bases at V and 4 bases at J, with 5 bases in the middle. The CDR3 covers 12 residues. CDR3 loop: CASSFSSDTQYF. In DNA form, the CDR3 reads TGTGCCAGCAGTTTTTCCTCAGATACGCAGTATTTT.

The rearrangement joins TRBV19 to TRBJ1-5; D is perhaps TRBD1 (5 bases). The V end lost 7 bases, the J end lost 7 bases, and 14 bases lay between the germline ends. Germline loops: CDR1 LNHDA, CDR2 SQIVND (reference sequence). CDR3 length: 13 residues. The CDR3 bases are TGTGCCAGTATGGGACGGAGCGGGCAGCCCCAGCATTTT. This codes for CASMGRSGQPQHF.

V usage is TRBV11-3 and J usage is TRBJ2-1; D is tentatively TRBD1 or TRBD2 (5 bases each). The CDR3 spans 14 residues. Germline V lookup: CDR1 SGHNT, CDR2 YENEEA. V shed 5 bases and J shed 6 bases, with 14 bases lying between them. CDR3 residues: CASSPPGARNEQFF. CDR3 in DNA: TGTGCCAGCAGCCCCCCCGGGGCGCGCAATGAGCAGTTCTTC.

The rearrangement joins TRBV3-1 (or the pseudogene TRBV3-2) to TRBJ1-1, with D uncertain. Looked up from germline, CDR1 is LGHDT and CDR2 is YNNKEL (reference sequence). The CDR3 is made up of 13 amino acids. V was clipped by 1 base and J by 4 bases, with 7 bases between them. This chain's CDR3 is CASSQGKGTEAFF. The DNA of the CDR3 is TGTGCCAGCAGCCAAGGAAAGGGCACTGAAGCTTTCTTT.

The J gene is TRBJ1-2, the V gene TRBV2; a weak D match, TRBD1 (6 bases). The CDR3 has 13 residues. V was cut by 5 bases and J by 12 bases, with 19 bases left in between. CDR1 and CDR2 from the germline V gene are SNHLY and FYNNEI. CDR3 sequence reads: CASSPLTTTGNTF. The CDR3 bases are TGTGCCAGCAGTCCTCTTACAACGACAGGCAACACCTTC. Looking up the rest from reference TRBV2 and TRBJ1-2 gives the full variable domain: EPEVTQTPSHQVTQMGQEVILRCVPISNHLYFYWYRQILGQKVEFLVSFYNNEISEKSEIFDDQFSVERPDGSNFTLKIRSTKLEDSAMYFCASSPLTTTGNTFGSGTRLTVV.

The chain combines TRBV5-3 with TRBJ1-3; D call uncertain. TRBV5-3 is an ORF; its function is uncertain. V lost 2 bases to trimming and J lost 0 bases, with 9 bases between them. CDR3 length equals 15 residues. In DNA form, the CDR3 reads TGTGCCAGAAGCTTCCGACGGATCTCTGGAAACACCATATATTTT. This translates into CARSFRRISGNTIYF.

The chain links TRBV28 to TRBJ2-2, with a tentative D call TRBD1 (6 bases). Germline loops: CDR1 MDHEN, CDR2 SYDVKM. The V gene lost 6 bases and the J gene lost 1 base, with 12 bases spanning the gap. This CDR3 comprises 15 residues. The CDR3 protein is CASRRTGRNTGELFF. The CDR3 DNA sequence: TGTGCCAGCAGACGCACAGGGAGGAACACCGGGGAGCTGTTTTTT.

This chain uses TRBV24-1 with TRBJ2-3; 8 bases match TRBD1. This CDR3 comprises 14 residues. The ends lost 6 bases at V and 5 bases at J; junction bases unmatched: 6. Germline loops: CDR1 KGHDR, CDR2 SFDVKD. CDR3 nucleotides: TGTGCCACCAGTAAGGGACAGGTCAAAGATACGCAGTATTTT. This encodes CATSKGQVKDTQYF.

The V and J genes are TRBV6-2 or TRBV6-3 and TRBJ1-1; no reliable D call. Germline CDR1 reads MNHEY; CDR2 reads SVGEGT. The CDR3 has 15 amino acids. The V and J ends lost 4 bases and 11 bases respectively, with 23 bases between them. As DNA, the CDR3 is TGTGCCAGCAGTTCCCCATCCTCGGAGGGCAGAAGGGCTTTCTTT. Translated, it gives CASSSPSSEGRRAFF.

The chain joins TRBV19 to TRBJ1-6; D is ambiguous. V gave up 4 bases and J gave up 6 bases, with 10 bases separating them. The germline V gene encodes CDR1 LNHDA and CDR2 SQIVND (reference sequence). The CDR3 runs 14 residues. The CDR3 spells CASSSLTTNSPLHF. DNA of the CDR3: TGTGCCAGTAGTAGTCTAACCACTAATTCACCCCTCCACTTT.

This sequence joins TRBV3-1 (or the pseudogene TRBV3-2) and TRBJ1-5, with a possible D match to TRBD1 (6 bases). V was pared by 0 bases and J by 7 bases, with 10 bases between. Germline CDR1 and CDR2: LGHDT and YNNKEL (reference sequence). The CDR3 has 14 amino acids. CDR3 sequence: CASSQDRGYQPQHF. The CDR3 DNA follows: TGTGCCAGCAGCCAAGACAGGGGTTACCAGCCCCAGCATTTT.

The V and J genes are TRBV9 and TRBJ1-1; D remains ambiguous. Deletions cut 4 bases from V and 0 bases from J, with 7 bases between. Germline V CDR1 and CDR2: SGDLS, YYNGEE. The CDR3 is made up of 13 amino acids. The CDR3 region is CASSPLLNTEAFF. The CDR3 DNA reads TGTGCCAGCAGCCCCTTATTGAACACTGAAGCTTTCTTT.

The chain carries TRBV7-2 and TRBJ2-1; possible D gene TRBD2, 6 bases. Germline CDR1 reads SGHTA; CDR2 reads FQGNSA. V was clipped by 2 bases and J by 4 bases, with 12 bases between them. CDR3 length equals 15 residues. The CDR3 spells CASSLKAGRYNEQFF. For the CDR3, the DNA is TGTGCCAGCAGCTTAAAAGCGGGCCGTTACAATGAGCAGTTCTTC.

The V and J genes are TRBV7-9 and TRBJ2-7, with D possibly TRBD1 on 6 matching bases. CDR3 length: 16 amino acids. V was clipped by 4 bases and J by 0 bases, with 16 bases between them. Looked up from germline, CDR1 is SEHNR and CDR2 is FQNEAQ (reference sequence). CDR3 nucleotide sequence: TGTGCCAGCAGCTCGGCAGGGGTCCCAAGCTCCTACGAGCAGTACTTC. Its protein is CASSSAGVPSSYEQYF.

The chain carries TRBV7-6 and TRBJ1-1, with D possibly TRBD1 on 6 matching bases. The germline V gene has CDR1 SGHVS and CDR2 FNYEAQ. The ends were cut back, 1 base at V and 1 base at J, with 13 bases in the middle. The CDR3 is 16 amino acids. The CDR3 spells CASSLGAGAGNTEAFF. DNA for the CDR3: TGTGCCAGCAGCTTAGGGGCAGGGGCGGGGAACACTGAAGCTTTCTTT. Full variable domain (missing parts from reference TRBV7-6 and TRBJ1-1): GAGVSQSPRYKVTKRGQDVALRCDPISGHVSLYWYRQALGQGPEFLTYFNYEAQQDKSGLPNDRFSAERPEGSISTLTIQRTEQRDSAMYRCASSLGAGAGNTEAFFGQGTRLTVV.

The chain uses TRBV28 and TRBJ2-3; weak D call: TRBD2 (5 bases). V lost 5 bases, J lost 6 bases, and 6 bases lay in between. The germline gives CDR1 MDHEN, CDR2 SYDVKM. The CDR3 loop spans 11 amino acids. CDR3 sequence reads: CASSRGDTQYF. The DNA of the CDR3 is TGTGCCAGCAGTCGAGGGGATACGCAGTATTTT.

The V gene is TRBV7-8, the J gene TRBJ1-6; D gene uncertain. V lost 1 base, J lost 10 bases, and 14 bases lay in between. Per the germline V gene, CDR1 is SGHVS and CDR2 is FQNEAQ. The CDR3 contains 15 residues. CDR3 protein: CASSLVLAADSPLHF. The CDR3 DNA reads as TGTGCCAGCAGCTTAGTTCTGGCAGCAGACTCACCCCTCCACTTT.

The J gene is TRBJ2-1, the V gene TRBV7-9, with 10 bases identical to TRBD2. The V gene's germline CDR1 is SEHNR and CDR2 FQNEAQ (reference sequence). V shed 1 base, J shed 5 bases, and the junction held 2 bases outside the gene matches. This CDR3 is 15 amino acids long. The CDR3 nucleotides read TGTGCCAGCAGCTTAGTTAGCGGGGGGAACAATGAGCAGTTCTTC. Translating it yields CASSLVSGGNNEQFF.

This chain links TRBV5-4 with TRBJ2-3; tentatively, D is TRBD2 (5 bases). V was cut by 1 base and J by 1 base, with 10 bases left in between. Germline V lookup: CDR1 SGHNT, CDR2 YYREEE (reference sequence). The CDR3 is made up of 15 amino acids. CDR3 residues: CASSLRRLGTDTQYF. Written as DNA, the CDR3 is TGTGCCAGCAGCTTGCGGAGGTTGGGCACAGATACGCAGTATTTT.

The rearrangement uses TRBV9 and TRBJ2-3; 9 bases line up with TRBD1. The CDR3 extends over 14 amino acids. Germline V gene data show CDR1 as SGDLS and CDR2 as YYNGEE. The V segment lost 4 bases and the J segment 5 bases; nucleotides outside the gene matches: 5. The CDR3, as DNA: TGTGCCAGCAGCCCCGGACAGGGGCGAGATACGCAGTATTTT. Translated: CASSPGQGRDTQYF. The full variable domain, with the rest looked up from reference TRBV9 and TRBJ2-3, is DSGVTQTPKHLITATGQRVTLRCSPRSGDLSVYWYQQSLDQGLQFLIQYYNGEERAKGNILERFSAQQFPDLHSELNLSSLELGDSALYFCASSPGQGRDTQYFGPGTRLTVL.

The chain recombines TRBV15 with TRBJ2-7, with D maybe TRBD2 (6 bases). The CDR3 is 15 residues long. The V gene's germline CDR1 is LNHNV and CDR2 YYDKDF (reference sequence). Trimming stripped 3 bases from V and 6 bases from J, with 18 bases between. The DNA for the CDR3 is TGTGCCACCAGCAGGCCCGGGGGACCCGGCCTCGAGCAGTACTTC. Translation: CATSRPGGPGLEQYF.

The CDR3 reads CASYGGGNQPQHF. The CDR3, as DNA: TGTGCCAGTTACGGGGGGGGCAATCAGCCCCAGCATTTT. The chain links TRBV28 to TRBJ1-5; weak D call: TRBD1 (5 bases). CDR1 is MDHEN and CDR2 is SYDVKM in the germline V gene. The CDR3 has 13 amino acids. Trimming stripped 9 bases from V and 2 bases from J, with 11 bases between.

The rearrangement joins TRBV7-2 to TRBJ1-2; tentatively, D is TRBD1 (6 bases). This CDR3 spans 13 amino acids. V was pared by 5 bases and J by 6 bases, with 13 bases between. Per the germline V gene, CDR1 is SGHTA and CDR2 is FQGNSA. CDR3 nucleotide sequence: TGTGCCAGCAGCCCCGGCAGGGGCGATGGCTACACCTTC. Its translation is CASSPGRGDGYTF.

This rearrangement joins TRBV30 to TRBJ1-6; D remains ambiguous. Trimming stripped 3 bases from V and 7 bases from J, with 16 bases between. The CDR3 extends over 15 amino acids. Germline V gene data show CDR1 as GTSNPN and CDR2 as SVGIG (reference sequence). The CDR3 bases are TGTGCCTGGAGGTCGCAGTCGGTCTCGAATTCACCCCTCCACTTT. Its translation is CAWRSQSVSNSPLHF.

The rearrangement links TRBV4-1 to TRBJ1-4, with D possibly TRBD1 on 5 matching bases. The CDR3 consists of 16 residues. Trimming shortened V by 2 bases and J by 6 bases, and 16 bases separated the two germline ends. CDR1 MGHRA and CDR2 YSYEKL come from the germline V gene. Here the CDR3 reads CASSQTPGPRDEKLFF. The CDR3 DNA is TGCGCCAGCAGCCAAACCCCGGGACCCCGGGATGAAAAACTGTTTTTT.

The CDR3 DNA reads as TGTGCCAGCAGCAAAGAGAGAGCAGCCCCCGACACTGAAGCTTTCTTT. This translates into CASSKERAAPDTEAFF. The genes are TRBV21-1 and TRBJ1-1. TRBV21-1 is a listed pseudogene. CDR3 length: 16 residues.

Written as DNA, the CDR3 is TGTGCCAGCAGCTACTACCAGGGAAAGAGTAATTCACCCCTCCACTTT. Its protein product is CASSYYQGKSNSPLHF. The genes are TRBV7-2 and TRBJ1-6, with a weak D call TRBD1 (5 bases). The CDR3 is 16 amino acids. Germline V gene lookup returns CDR1 SGHTA and CDR2 FQGNSA. V lost 4 bases to trimming and J lost 6 bases, with 16 bases between them.